This T cell receptor (beta chain) was recorded in a study of CD4 T cells in relation to SARS-CoV-2 and coronaviruses. Study in general: Convalescent patients were roughly eight males and 4 females; two were Hispanic. Shared crossreactive spike epitopes were mapped to their HLA restriction.

Comments on this clone: What it binds is unknown.

Sequencing was performed with immunoSEQ multiplex PCR; in TCRdb, only in-frame clones are kept and a portion is missing. The table has approximately 43,000 clones, about 80% seen once. Naive or memory CD4+ cells were cultured 1:1 with T cell-depleted PBMCs plus CEF. This CDR3 has 15 residues. Trimming cost V 4 bases and J 0 bases; bases outside gene matches: 5. Germline CDR1 and CDR2: MNHEY and SMNVEV (reference sequence). Sequencing was done on a sample of naive CD4+ T cells from PBMCs, cultured in vitro. Subset in this sample: naive CD4+ T cells isolated by negative enrichment. This chain links TRBV27 with TRBJ2-7; 8 bases agree with TRBD2. The origin of this receptor is an adult with COVID-19. This CDR3 reads CASSSLAAGSYEQYF. The CDR3 nucleotides read TGTGCCAGCAGTTCACTAGCGGCTGGCTCCTACGAGCAGTACTTC.